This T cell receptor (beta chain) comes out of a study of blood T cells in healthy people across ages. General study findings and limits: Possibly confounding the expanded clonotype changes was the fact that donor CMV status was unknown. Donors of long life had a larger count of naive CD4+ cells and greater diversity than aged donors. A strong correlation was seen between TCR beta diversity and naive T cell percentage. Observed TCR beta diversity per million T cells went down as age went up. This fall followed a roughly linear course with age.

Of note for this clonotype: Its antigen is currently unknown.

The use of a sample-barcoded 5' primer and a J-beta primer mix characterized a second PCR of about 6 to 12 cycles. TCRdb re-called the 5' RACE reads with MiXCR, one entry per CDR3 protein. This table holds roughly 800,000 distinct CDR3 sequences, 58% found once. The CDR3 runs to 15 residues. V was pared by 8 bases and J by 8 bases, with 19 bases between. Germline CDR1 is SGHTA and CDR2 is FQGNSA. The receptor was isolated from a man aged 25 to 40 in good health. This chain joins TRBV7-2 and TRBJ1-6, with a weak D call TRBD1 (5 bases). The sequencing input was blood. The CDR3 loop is CASAARDQPYSPLHF. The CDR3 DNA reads TGTGCCAGCGCGGCCCGGGACCAGCCCTATTCACCCCTCCACTTT. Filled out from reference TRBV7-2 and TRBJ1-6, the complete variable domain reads GAGVSQSPSNKVTEKGKDVELRCDPISGHTALYWYRQSLGQGLEFLIYFQGNSAPDKSGLPSDRFSAERTGGSVSTLTIQRTQQEDSAVYLCASAARDQPYSPLHFGNGTRLTVT.